The 27 T cell receptor beta chains presented below share a single source sample, sequenced in a study of beta chain features in type 1 diabetes. Findings and caveats of the study: In every one of the four CD4+ subsets, TCRB CDR3s were moderately but significantly shorter in Type 1 diabetes patients.

These TCRs' antigens remain unknown. cDNA synthesis used the whole RNA isolate, giving expressed TCRB sequences. Using immunoSEQ multiplex PCR, the repertoire was profiled, and TCRdb retains in-frame clones only, with some absent. The sample carries 300,000 or so clones, about 14% recorded once. Specimen: naive CD4+ T cells from blood. The receptor source for this set is a woman in her late teens or twenties with type 1 diabetes.

This clone appeared a few times. This chain uses TRBV5-6 with TRBJ1-1; D is unclear. Germline assignment: CDR1 SGHDT and CDR2 YYEEEE. The CDR3 has 14 residues. V lost 2 bases and J 1 base, leaving 9 bases between the germline ends. The CDR3 DNA reads as TGTGCCAGCAGCTTCGGTGAGCGGAACACTGAAGCTTTCTTT. Its protein product is CASSFGERNTEAFF.

There are a few counts of this clone. The chain joins TRBV18 to TRBJ2-7; TRBD2 is a possible D gene (5 bases). The CDR3 runs 15 residues. Trimming took off 1 base at V and 0 bases at J, with 10 bases between the two ends. Germline CDR1 reads KGHSH; CDR2 reads LQKENI. The CDR3 protein is CASSPLSDNSYEQYF. CDR3 DNA sequence: TGTGCCAGCTCACCACTTAGCGACAACTCCTACGAGCAGTACTTC.

The sample holds a few counts of this clone. CDR3 amino acids: CASTLDTSYNEQFF. The DNA of the CDR3 is TGTGCCAGCACCTTGGACACGTCCTACAATGAGCAGTTCTTC. V gene TRBV7-9 combines with J gene TRBJ2-1; tentatively, D is TRBD1 (5 bases). The germline V and J ends were trimmed by 7 bases and 1 base, with 11 bases remaining between them. This CDR3 comprises 14 residues. The germline CDR1 and CDR2 sequences are SEHNR and FQNEAQ (reference sequence).

J is TRBJ2-7 and V is TRBV6-5; maybe TRBD2 (7 bases). V shed 5 bases and J shed 2 bases, with 13 bases lying between them. CDR3 length equals 14 residues. CDR1 is MNHEY and CDR2 is SVGAGI in the germline V gene. The CDR3 is CASSRSGTTYEQYV. CDR3 in DNA: TGTGCCAGCAGTAGGAGCGGGACAACCTACGAGCAGTACGTC.

The rearrangement joins TRBV6-5 to TRBJ1-2, with D unresolved. CDR1 MNHEY and CDR2 SVGAGI come from the germline V gene. The CDR3 contains 12 residues. Trimming shortened V by 8 bases and J by 4 bases, and 11 bases separated the two germline ends. The CDR3 here is CASSPGTYGYTF. In nucleotides, the CDR3 is TGTGCCAGCTCTCCAGGAACCTATGGCTACACCTTC.

The V call is TRBV18, the J call TRBJ2-7; the D is unclear. CDR1 and CDR2 (germline): KGHSH, LQKENI. Trimming pared 3 bases from V and 4 bases from J, leaving 13 bases between. CDR3 length: 14 amino acids. CDR3 in DNA: TGTGCCAGCTCACCTGCCCCAGGAAGTTACGAGCAGTACGTC. This encodes CASSPAPGSYEQYV.

The chain joins TRBV15 to TRBJ2-1, with D possibly being TRBD1 (6 bases). This CDR3 region has 13 residues. Trimming removed 5 bases at V and 9 bases at J, with 14 bases between. Germline-derived CDR1 and CDR2 are LNHNV and YYDKDF (reference sequence). The CDR3 region has the DNA TGTGCCACCAGCGGGGGCACTCGGAGTGAGCAGTTCTTC. This codes for CATSGGTRSEQFF.

The chain carries TRBV7-9 and TRBJ2-5; D might be TRBD2 (5 bases). The CDR3 covers 13 residues. Trimming cost V 3 bases and J 7 bases, with 12 bases left between them. Germline V gives CDR1 SEHNR, CDR2 FQNEAQ (reference sequence). CDR3 sequence: CASSLLTGGTQYF. The CDR3 DNA is TGTGCCAGCAGCTTGTTGACCGGAGGGACCCAGTACTTC.

V gene TRBV20-1 combines with J gene TRBJ2-7; no clear D gene. The germline V gene encodes CDR1 DFQATT and CDR2 SNEGSKA (reference sequence). The CDR3 has 11 amino acids. Trimming left V 1 base short and J 4 bases short, with 5 bases between. The CDR3 DNA sequence: TGCAGTGCTAGAGTTGAGTACGAGCAGTACTTC. Protein product: CSARVEYEQYF.

This chain links TRBV6-5 with TRBJ2-7, with TRBD1 as a possible D gene (6 bases). The CDR3 is 15 residues long. The V gene lost 4 bases and the J gene lost 4 bases, with 17 bases spanning the gap. Per germline, CDR1 MNHEY and CDR2 SVGAGI. The chain's CDR3 is CASSWDTPGAYEQYV. CDR3 nucleotide sequence: TGTGCCAGCAGTTGGGACACACCCGGGGCATACGAGCAGTACGTC.

This CDR3 is CASSQTSFRETQYF. Here the CDR3 DNA reads TGTGCCAGCAGCCAGACTAGCTTCCGAGAGACCCAGTACTTC. The V call is TRBV6-5, the J call TRBJ2-5, with 7 bases fitting TRBD2. Unmatched junction bases numbered 8, after V lost 6 bases and J lost 4 bases. CDR3 length: 14 residues. CDR1 MNHEY and CDR2 SVGAGI come from the germline V gene.

In this sample, this clone turned up a few times. This sequence joins TRBV29-1 and TRBJ1-2; D is unclear. Germline lookup yields CDR1 SQVTM and CDR2 ANQGSEA. This CDR3 has 13 residues. Trimming removed 3 bases from V and 4 bases from J, with 12 bases in between. The CDR3 sequence is CSVEVGGAYGYTF. DNA of the CDR3: TGCAGCGTTGAGGTGGGAGGCGCCTATGGCTACACCTTC. The full variable domain, rest sourced from reference TRBV29-1 and TRBJ1-2, is SAVISQKPSRDICQRGTSLTIQCQVDSQVTMMFWYRQQPGQSLTLIATANQGSEATYESGFVIDKFPISRPNLTFSTLTVSNMSPEDSSIYLCSVEVGGAYGYTFGSGTRLTVV.

The CDR3 DNA reads TGCGCCAGCAGCTTGGTGGGCAGACAAGAGACCCAGTACTTC. This translates into CASSLVGRQETQYF. V is TRBV5-1 and J is TRBJ2-5; D is undetermined. Trimming took off 0 bases at V and 2 bases at J, with 8 bases between the two ends. The CDR3 is made up of 14 amino acids. The germline CDR1 and CDR2 sequences are SGHRS and YFSETQ.

This clone showed up just once. The CDR3 spells CASSYSGTGKSYEQYF. The CDR3 DNA reads as TGTGCCAGCAGTTACTCAGGAACAGGGAAGTCCTACGAGCAGTACTTC. The chain couples TRBV6-5 to TRBJ2-7; tentative D call: TRBD1 (6 bases). The germline V gene has CDR1 MNHEY and CDR2 SVGAGI. V lost 0 bases to trimming and J lost 1 base, with 13 bases between them. There are 16 residues in the CDR3.

This clone appeared a few times. This chain uses TRBV27 with TRBJ2-3, with a weak D call TRBD1 (6 bases). CDR1 and CDR2 from the germline V gene are MNHEY and SMNVEV (reference sequence). Trimming took 2 bases from V and 5 from J, leaving 11 bases between them. The CDR3 spans 14 residues. CDR3 loop: CASSLRGSIDTQYF. CDR3 sequence (DNA): TGTGCCAGCAGTTTAAGGGGGTCGATAGATACGCAGTATTTT.

The CDR3 region has the DNA TGTGCCAGCAGTCTGACTAGCCCCTCTGAGACCCAGTACTTC. Translated: CASSLTSPSETQYF. This chain joins TRBV28 and TRBJ2-5; 7 positions agree with TRBD2. Trimming cost V 5 bases and J 5 bases; bases outside gene matches: 8. Germline CDR1 and CDR2: MDHEN and SYDVKM. This CDR3 is built from 14 residues.

The gene calls are TRBV7-9 and TRBJ2-2, with a tentative D call TRBD1 (5 bases). V gave up 5 bases and J gave up 4 bases, with 11 bases separating them. The CDR3 totals 14 residues. In germline, CDR1 is SEHNR, CDR2 FQNEAQ (reference sequence). The CDR3 is CASSVRESTGELFF. In DNA, the CDR3 is TGTGCCAGCAGCGTCAGGGAATCCACCGGGGAGCTGTTTTTT.

V gene TRBV18 combines with J gene TRBJ2-5; 10 positions agree with TRBD1. Germline-derived CDR1 and CDR2 are KGHSH and LQKENI. This CDR3 has 16 residues. V was pared by 2 bases and J by 4 bases, with 7 bases of the junction left unmatched. DNA of the CDR3: TGTGCCAGCTCACCATATCGGGACAGGGGTGGAGAGACCCAGTACTTC. As protein: CASSPYRDRGGETQYF. The full variable domain, rest sourced from reference TRBV18 and TRBJ2-5, is NAGVMQNPRHLVRRRGQEARLRCSPMKGHSHVYWYRQLPEEGLKFMVYLQKENIIDESGMPKERFSAEFPKEGPSILRIQQVVRGDSAAYFCASSPYRDRGGETQYFGPGTRLLVL.

This chain joins TRBV9 and TRBJ2-7; 13 bases fit TRBD2. The germline CDR1 and CDR2 sequences are SGDLS and YYNGEE. V was pared by 4 bases and J by 0 bases, with 4 bases of the junction left unmatched. This CDR3 contains 16 residues. The DNA for the CDR3 is TGTGCCAGCAGCCCCGGACTAGCGGGAGACTCCTACGAGCAGTACTTC. Translating it yields CASSPGLAGDSYEQYF.

The chain is built from TRBV19 and TRBJ2-1; TRBD2 might be the D (6 bases). The CDR3 runs to 15 residues. CDR1 and CDR2 from the germline V gene are LNHDA and SQIVND (reference sequence). Trimming removed 6 bases at V and 3 bases at J, with 15 bases between. CDR3 sequence: CASSPGLAHYNEQFF. The CDR3 DNA reads TGTGCCAGTAGCCCGGGGCTAGCGCACTACAATGAGCAGTTCTTC.

The V gene is TRBV29-1, the J gene TRBJ2-5; TRBD1 aligns across 9 bases. CDR1 is SQVTM, CDR2 ANQGSEA, per germline. The CDR3 covers 14 residues. Trimming took 8 bases from V and 5 from J; bases not matched to a gene: 12. The CDR3: CSIIQGAGGETQYF. CDR3 nucleotide sequence: TGCAGCATCATACAGGGGGCTGGCGGGGAGACCCAGTACTTC. The full variable domain, with the rest looked up from reference TRBV29-1 and TRBJ2-5, is SAVISQKPSRDICQRGTSLTIQCQVDSQVTMMFWYRQQPGQSLTLIATANQGSEATYESGFVIDKFPISRPNLTFSTLTVSNMSPEDSSIYLCSIIQGAGGETQYFGPGTRLLVL.

V and J are TRBV5-4 and TRBJ1-2; tentative D call: TRBD1 (5 bases). There are 14 residues in the CDR3. The ends were cut back, 0 bases at V and 7 bases at J, with 13 bases in the middle. CDR1 is SGHNT and CDR2 is YYREEE in the germline V gene (reference sequence). CDR3 in amino acids: CASSLVSGAGGYTF. The CDR3 nucleotides read TGTGCCAGCAGCTTGGTTAGCGGGGCGGGTGGCTACACCTTC.

V gene TRBV13 combines with J gene TRBJ2-7; 8 bases match TRBD1. After removal of 5 bases from V and 2 bases from J, the junction contained 8 bases not matched to a gene. Germline CDR1 PRHDT, CDR2 FYEKMQ (reference sequence). This CDR3 is built from 15 residues. The CDR3: CASSKRTGQPYEQYF. The CDR3 DNA follows: TGTGCCAGCAGCAAAAGGACAGGGCAACCCTACGAGCAGTACTTC.

The chain carries TRBV4-2 and TRBJ2-5; D gene unclear. The CDR3 covers 13 residues. Trimming left V 1 base short and J 2 bases short, with 5 bases between. Germline loops: CDR1 LGHNA, CDR2 YNFKEQ. Here the CDR3 reads CASSQGRQETQYF. The CDR3 DNA reads TGTGCCAGCAGCCAAGGCAGACAAGAGACCCAGTACTTC.

This clone occurred a few times. J is TRBJ1-2 and V is TRBV7-9; 8 bases are a match to TRBD1. Germline CDR1 is SEHNR and CDR2 is FQNEAQ (reference sequence). V lost 4 bases and J lost 6; bases outside the gene matches: 7. The CDR3 totals 14 residues. The CDR3 bases are TGTGCCAGCAGCTCCAGTACGACAGGGGATGGCTACACCTTC. Translated: CASSSSTTGDGYTF.

The chain is built from TRBV19 and TRBJ2-2, with a possible D match to TRBD2 (6 bases). The V and J ends lost 7 bases and 5 bases respectively, with 14 bases between them. Germline V CDR1 and CDR2: LNHDA, SQIVND (reference sequence). This CDR3 comprises 14 residues. Written as DNA, the CDR3 is TGTGCCAGTAACCTTTCGGAGGGAACCGGGGAGCTGTTTTTT. It specifies CASNLSEGTGELFF.

In this sample, this clone turned up a few times. This chain connects TRBV29-1 to TRBJ2-1; 14 nucleotides agree with TRBD2. Germline CDR1 is SQVTM and CDR2 is ANQGSEA. J gave up 3 bases and V 6 bases, and 4 bases lay outside the gene matches. The CDR3 sequence is 15 residues long. CDR3 nucleotides: TGCAGCGTCTGGACTAGCGGGAGGCTCTACAATGAGCAGTTCTTC. Protein product: CSVWTSGRLYNEQFF.